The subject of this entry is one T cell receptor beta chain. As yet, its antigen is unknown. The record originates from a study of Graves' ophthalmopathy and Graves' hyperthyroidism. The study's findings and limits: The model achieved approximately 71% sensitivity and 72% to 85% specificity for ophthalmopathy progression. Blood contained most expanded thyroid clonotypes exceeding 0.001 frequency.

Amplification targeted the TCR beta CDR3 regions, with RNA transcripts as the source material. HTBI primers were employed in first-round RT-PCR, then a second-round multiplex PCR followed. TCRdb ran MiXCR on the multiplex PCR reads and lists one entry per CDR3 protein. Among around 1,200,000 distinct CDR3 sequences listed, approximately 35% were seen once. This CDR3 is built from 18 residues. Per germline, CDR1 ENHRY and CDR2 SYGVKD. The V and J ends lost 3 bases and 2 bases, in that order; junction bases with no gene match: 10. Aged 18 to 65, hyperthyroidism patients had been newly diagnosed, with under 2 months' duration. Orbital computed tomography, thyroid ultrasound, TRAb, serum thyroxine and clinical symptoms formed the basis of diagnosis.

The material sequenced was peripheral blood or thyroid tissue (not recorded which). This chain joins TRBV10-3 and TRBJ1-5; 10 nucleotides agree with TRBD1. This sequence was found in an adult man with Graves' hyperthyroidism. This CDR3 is CAISDLQAGTGGNQPQHF. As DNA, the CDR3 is TGTGCCATCAGTGACCTCCAGGCCGGGACAGGGGGCAATCAGCCCCAGCATTTT.